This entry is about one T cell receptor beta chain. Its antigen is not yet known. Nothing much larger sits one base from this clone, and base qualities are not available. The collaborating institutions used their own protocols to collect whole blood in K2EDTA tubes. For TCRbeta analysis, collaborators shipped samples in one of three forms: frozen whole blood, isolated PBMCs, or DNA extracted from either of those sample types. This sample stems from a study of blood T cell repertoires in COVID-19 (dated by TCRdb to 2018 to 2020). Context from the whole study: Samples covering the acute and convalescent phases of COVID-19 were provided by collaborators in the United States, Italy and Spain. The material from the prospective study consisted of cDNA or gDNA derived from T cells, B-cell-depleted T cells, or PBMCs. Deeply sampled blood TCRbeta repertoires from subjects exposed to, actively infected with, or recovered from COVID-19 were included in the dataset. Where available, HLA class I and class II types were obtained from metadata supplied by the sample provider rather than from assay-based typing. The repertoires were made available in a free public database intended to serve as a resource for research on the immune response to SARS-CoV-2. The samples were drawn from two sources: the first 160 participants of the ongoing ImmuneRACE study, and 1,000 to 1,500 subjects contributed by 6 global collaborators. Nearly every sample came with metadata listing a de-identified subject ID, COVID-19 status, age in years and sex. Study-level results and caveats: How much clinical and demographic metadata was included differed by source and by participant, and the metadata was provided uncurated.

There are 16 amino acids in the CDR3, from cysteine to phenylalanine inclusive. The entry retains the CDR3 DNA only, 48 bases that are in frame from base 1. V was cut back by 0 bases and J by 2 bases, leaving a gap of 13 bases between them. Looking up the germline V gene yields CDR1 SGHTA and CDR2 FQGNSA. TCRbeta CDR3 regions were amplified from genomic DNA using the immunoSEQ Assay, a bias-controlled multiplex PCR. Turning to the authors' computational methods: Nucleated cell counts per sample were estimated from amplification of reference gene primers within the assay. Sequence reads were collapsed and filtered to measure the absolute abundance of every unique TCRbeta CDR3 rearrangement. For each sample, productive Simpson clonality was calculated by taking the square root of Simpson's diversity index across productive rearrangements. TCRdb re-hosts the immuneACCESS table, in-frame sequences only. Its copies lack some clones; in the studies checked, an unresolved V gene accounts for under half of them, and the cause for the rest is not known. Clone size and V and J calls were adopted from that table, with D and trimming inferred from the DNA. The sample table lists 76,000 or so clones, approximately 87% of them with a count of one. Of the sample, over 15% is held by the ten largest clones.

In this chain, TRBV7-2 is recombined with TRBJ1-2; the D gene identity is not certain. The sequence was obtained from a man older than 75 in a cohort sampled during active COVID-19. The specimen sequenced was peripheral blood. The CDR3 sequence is CASSLAGGSVNYGYTF. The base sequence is TGTGCCAGCAGCTTAGCGGGTGGCAGCGTCAACTATGGCTACACCTTC.